Below, 23 T cell receptor beta chains from the same sample are listed, as sequenced in a study of T cells in Graves' hyperthyroidism and ophthalmopathy. Amplification targeted TCR beta CDR3 regions from RNA transcripts. In the first-round RT-PCR of the TCR CDR3, the HTBI primer set was used. MiXCR, run by TCRdb on the multiplex PCR reads, gives a single entry per CDR3 protein. The profile shows 300,000 to 350,000 distinct CDR3 sequences, around 14% of them singletons. The sample was blood. The receptors shown here come from a woman in her twenties or thirties with Graves' hyperthyroidism.

This clonotype was recorded at least ten times. This sequence joins TRBV28 and TRBJ2-7; D is uncertain. CDR3 length: 15 amino acids. Germline V gene lookup returns CDR1 MDHEN and CDR2 SYDVKM. With 6 bases removed from V and 1 base from J, the gap between germline ends came to 16 bases. CDR3 in DNA: TGTGCCAGCAGCCCCGGCGTGCTACGATCCTACGAGCAGTACTTC. The encoded protein is CASSPGVLRSYEQYF.

This clonotype was seen a few times. The chain carries TRBV30 and TRBJ2-3, with D unclear. Germline CDR1 and CDR2: GTSNPN and SVGIG (reference sequence). This CDR3 comprises 14 residues. The germline V and J ends were trimmed by 7 bases and 0 bases, with 14 bases remaining between them. The CDR3 here is CASSQAFSTDTQYF. The CDR3 nucleotides are TGTGCCTCAAGCCAGGCCTTCAGCACAGATACGCAGTATTTT.

This clonotype showed up many times. The chain has TRBV20-1 and TRBJ2-5, with D unclear. V lost 2 bases, J lost 2 bases, and 12 bases lay in between. This CDR3 spans 14 amino acids. Germline-derived CDR1 and CDR2 are DFQATT and SNEGSKA (reference sequence). The DNA for the CDR3 is TGCAGTGCTAGATCGCAGCGCAAGCAAGAGACCCAGTACTTC. Amino acids: CSARSQRKQETQYF.

This clonotype was observed at least ten times. The chain joins TRBV18 to TRBJ1-2, with TRBD1 as a possible D gene (6 bases). CDR3 length equals 13 residues. With 3 bases removed from V and 9 bases from J, the gap between germline ends came to 14 bases. The germline V gene encodes CDR1 KGHSH and CDR2 LQKENI. For the CDR3, the DNA is TGTGCCAGCTCACCCTCTGGACAGTCGAGCTACACCTTC. As protein: CASSPSGQSSYTF.

V and J are TRBV29-1 and TRBJ2-6; no clear D gene. The germline V and J ends were trimmed by 4 bases and 0 bases, with 7 bases remaining between them. CDR1 and CDR2 from the germline V gene are SQVTM and ANQGSEA. There are 14 residues in the CDR3. CDR3 sequence (DNA): TGCAGCGTTGGATCCGGCTCTGGGGCCAACGTCCTGACTTTC. Amino acids: CSVGSGSGANVLTF.

This clonotype was counted a few times. The chain has TRBV11-2 and TRBJ2-5; D is ambiguous. The germline gives CDR1 SGHAT, CDR2 FQNNGV. This CDR3 contains 13 residues. The germline V and J ends were trimmed by 3 bases and 4 bases, with 9 bases remaining between them. For the CDR3, the DNA is TGTGCCAGCAGCTTGGAGATATCAGAGACCCAGTACTTC. Amino acid sequence: CASSLEISETQYF.

In regard to this clonotype: Possible read error: a much larger clone is one base away. J is TRBJ1-2 and V is TRBV7-2; the D is unclear. This CDR3 has 14 amino acids. Germline CDR1 reads SGHTA; CDR2 reads FQGNSA. V was cut by 3 bases and J by 5 bases, with 13 bases left in between. The CDR3 DNA reads TGTGCCAGCAGCTTCCGTCGCAGGAATTATGGCTACACCTTC. Translated: CASSFRRRNYGYTF.

A remark on this clonotype: A read error may produce the germline difference seen at one junction end. The chain recombines TRBV19 with TRBJ1-5; D uncertain. The CDR3 loop spans 14 amino acids. Germline lookup yields CDR1 LNHDA and CDR2 SQIVND (reference sequence). CDR3 in DNA: TGTGCCAGTAGTGGGCAGCAACCTTCGAGGGAGGCCTATTTT. Its translation: CASSGQQPSREAYF.

The sample holds many counts of this clonotype. The chain has TRBV2 and TRBJ2-7, with 9 bases lining up with TRBD1. The CDR3 sequence is 13 residues long. V was pared by 7 bases and J by 3 bases, with 4 bases of the junction left unmatched. Germline lookup yields CDR1 SNHLY and CDR2 FYNNEI. CDR3 protein: CASTGQGLYEQYF. The CDR3 DNA reads TGTGCCAGCACAGGACAGGGGCTCTACGAGCAGTACTTC. Filled out from reference TRBV2 and TRBJ2-7, the complete variable domain reads EPEVTQTPSHQVTQMGQEVILRCVPISNHLYFYWYRQILGQKVEFLVSFYNNEISEKSEIFDDQFSVERPDGSNFTLKIRSTKLEDSAMYFCASTGQGLYEQYFGPGTRLTVT.

This clonotype was found a few times. The V and J genes are TRBV5-1 and TRBJ2-3; D may be TRBD1 (5 bases). Germline V gene sequence: CDR1 SGHRS, CDR2 YFSETQ. V dropped 0 bases and J dropped 4 bases, with 12 bases sitting between them. The CDR3 totals 15 residues. The CDR3 DNA sequence: TGCGCCAGCAGCTTGGAGCCAGGGATGCCAGATACGCAGTATTTT. Translation gives CASSLEPGMPDTQYF.

This clonotype has just a few counts. CDR3 region: CATSERVNNEQFF. The CDR3 DNA is TGTGCCACCAGTGAACGTGTCAACAATGAGCAGTTCTTC. The rearrangement links TRBV24-1 to TRBJ2-1; D is uncertain. CDR1 is KGHDR and CDR2 is SFDVKD in the germline V gene. Deletions cut 4 bases from V and 5 bases from J, with 8 bases between. CDR3 length equals 13 residues.

This clonotype came up many times. The J gene is TRBJ2-7, the V gene TRBV7-9; weak D call: TRBD2 (6 bases). CDR1 and CDR2 (germline): SEHNR, FQNEAQ (reference sequence). The V end lost 5 bases, the J end lost 3 bases, and 11 bases lay between the germline ends. This CDR3 contains 13 residues. As DNA, the CDR3 is TGTGCCAGCAGCCTCTGGAGGGGCTACGAGCAGTACTTC. Translated, it gives CASSLWRGYEQYF.

This clonotype was observed a few times. The J gene is TRBJ2-1, the V gene TRBV7-2; TRBD2 matches 9 bases. The CDR3 sequence is 15 residues long. The junction had 8 bases not matched to a gene; V was cut back by 2 bases and J by 9 bases. Germline-derived CDR1 and CDR2 are SGHTA and FQGNSA. CDR3 residues: CASSLRSGSIREQFF. The CDR3 nucleotides are TGTGCCAGCAGCTTACGTAGCGGGAGTATCCGTGAGCAGTTCTTC.

This clonotype was recorded many times. The chain recombines TRBV20-1 with TRBJ2-4; D unclear. The CDR3 contains 12 residues. Germline CDR1 and CDR2: DFQATT and SNEGSKA (reference sequence). V was trimmed by 8 bases and J by 9 bases, leaving 17 bases between them. The CDR3 loop is CSSRSATAIQYF. The CDR3 DNA is TGCAGTTCTCGCAGCGCGACGGCCATTCAGTACTTC.

The sample holds many counts of this clonotype. The V gene is TRBV12-3 or TRBV12-4, the J gene TRBJ1-1; D might be TRBD1 (5 bases). The CDR3 contains 13 residues. The ends were cut back, 5 bases at V and 4 bases at J, with 11 bases in the middle. The CDR3 DNA is TGTGCCAGCAGTCAAGGGGCGATCACTGAAGCTTTCTTT. It yields the protein CASSQGAITEAFF.

This clonotype was counted ten times or more. This chain joins TRBV20-1 and TRBJ1-2; 7 nucleotides agree with TRBD1. The CDR3 has 15 residues. Germline V gene lookup returns CDR1 DFQATT and CDR2 SNEGSKA (reference sequence). Trimming removed 3 bases from V and 5 bases from J; junction bases left unmatched: 12. Written as DNA, the CDR3 is TGCAGTGCTAGTCCGGGACAGTCGACGGGATATGGCTACACCTTC. It encodes CSASPGQSTGYGYTF.

The sample holds many counts of this clonotype. This sequence joins TRBV20-1 and TRBJ2-5; D not certain. Trimming cost V 3 bases and J 0 bases, with 14 bases left between them. The CDR3 runs 15 residues. From germline, CDR1 is DFQATT and CDR2 SNEGSKA (reference sequence). CDR3 sequence reads: CSARLPRSYQETQYF. The DNA for the CDR3 is TGCAGTGCTAGGCTCCCGAGGAGTTACCAAGAGACCCAGTACTTC.

The rearrangement links TRBV2 to TRBJ2-3; D is undetermined. Germline V lookup: CDR1 SNHLY, CDR2 FYNNEI. The V end lost 8 bases, the J end lost 2 bases, and 8 bases lay between the germline ends. This CDR3 is built from 12 residues. The CDR3 reads CASRSNTDTQYF. DNA for the CDR3: TGTGCCAGCCGTAGCAACACAGATACGCAGTATTTT.

This clonotype was seen at least ten times. V is TRBV3-1 and J is TRBJ2-1; the match to TRBD2 covers 9 bases. J gave up 8 bases and V 4 bases, and 12 bases lay outside the gene matches. The CDR3 totals 16 residues. Germline V lookup: CDR1 LGHDT, CDR2 YNNKEL (reference sequence). The CDR3 region has the DNA TGTGCCAGCAGCCCCCGGGATAGCGGGAGAGGGTATGAGCAGTTCTTC. It translates to CASSPRDSGRGYEQFF.

The chain couples TRBV4-1 to TRBJ2-7; the D is unclear. V was trimmed by 0 bases and J by 5 bases, leaving 8 bases between them. The CDR3 has 13 amino acids. Per germline, CDR1 MGHRA and CDR2 YSYEKL. The CDR3 here is CASSQDQTHEQYF. The CDR3 DNA is TGCGCCAGCAGCCAAGATCAAACCCACGAGCAGTACTTC.

The rearrangement links TRBV6-9 to TRBJ2-3, with a tentative D call TRBD2 (7 bases). V was pared by 7 bases and J by 5 bases, with 16 bases between. Germline CDR1 and CDR2: MNHGY and SVAAGI. The CDR3 sequence is 14 residues long. This CDR3 is CASIRGGDEDTQYF. CDR3 DNA sequence: TGTGCCAGCATTAGGGGGGGGGACGAAGATACGCAGTATTTT.

This clonotype was observed a handful of times. This chain joins TRBV29-1 and TRBJ2-2, with 8 bases fitting TRBD1. Germline loops: CDR1 SQVTM, CDR2 ANQGSEA. V gave up 3 bases and J gave up 13 bases; unmatched junction bases: 10. This CDR3 region has 13 residues. CDR3 region: CSVDGSEGQGLFF. As DNA, the CDR3 is TGCAGCGTTGATGGCTCGGAAGGACAGGGGCTGTTTTTT.

Details on this clonotype: A much larger clone lies a single base off, so this may be a read error. The chain uses TRBV11-2 and TRBJ1-2, with D uncertain. The CDR3 has 12 amino acids. Germline assignment: CDR1 SGHAT and CDR2 FQNNGV. The CDR3, as DNA: TGTGCCAGCAGCTTTAATCTTTATGGCTGCACCTTC. Translation: CASSFNLYGCTF.